This paragraph covers one T cell receptor beta chain sequence. In the original workflow: Amplification of reference gene primers was used by the study to estimate nucleated cell counts. Clones were read by immunoSEQ multiplex PCR, and TCRdb kept only the in-frame ones, dropping some. From that table come the V and J calls and clone size; the DNA was used to work out D and trimming. The sample holds tens of thousands of clones, about 91% seen once. J lost 2 bases, V lost 2 bases, and 3 bases had no gene match. The CDR3 extends over 17 amino acids. Germline CDR1 reads LNHDA; CDR2 reads SQIVND (reference sequence). These data come from a study of blood T cell repertoires in COVID-19. Study background: Samples taken during acute and convalescent COVID-19 were collected in the United States, Italy and Spain.

This clonotype originated in a human donor in a cohort sampled during active COVID-19. The sequenced sample was peripheral blood. The chain is built from TRBV19 and TRBJ2-1; 13 bases line up with TRBD2. The CDR3 nucleotides are TGTGCCAGTAGTATAAAACTAGCGGGAGGGCCCTACAATGAGCAGTTCTTC. It specifies CASSIKLAGGPYNEQFF.